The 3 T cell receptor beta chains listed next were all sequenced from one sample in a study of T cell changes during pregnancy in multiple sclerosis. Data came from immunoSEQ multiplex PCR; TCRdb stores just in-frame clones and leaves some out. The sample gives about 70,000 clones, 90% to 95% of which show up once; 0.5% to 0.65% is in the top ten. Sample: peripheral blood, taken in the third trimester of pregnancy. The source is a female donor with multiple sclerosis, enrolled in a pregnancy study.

The DNA of the CDR3 is TGTGCCAGTAGTATAGAAGGGGATTACGAGCAGTACTTC. It is translated as CASSIEGDYEQYF. The chain recombines TRBV19 with TRBJ2-7; TRBD1 might be the D (5 bases). Trimming took off 0 bases at V and 4 bases at J, with 7 bases between the two ends. From germline, CDR1 is LNHDA and CDR2 SQIVND (reference sequence). The length of the CDR3 is 13 residues.

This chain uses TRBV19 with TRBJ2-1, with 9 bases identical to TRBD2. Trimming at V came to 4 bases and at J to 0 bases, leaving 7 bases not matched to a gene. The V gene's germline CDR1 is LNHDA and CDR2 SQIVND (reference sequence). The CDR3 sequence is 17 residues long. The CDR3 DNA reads TGTGCCAGTAGTAATAGCGGGGGCCATAGCTCCTACAATGAGCAGTTCTTC. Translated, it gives CASSNSGGHSSYNEQFF.

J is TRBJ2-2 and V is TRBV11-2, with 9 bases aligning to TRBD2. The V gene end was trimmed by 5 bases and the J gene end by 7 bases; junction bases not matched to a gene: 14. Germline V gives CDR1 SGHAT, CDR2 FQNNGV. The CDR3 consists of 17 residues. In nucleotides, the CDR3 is TGTGCCAGCAGCCCCCGCCTGAGCGGGGGGTCTGACGGGGAGCTGTTTTTT. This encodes CASSPRLSGGSDGELFF.